The sequence of this T cell receptor beta chain was determined in a study of blood T cell repertoires in COVID-19. On the study more broadly: The United States, Italy and Spain were the sources of the acute and convalescent COVID-19 samples.

This clone was picked up one time. The CDR3 has 15 residues. Germline values: CDR1 KGHSH, CDR2 LQKENI. V was clipped by 0 bases and J by 6 bases; unmatched bases: 5. Method: immunoSEQ multiplex PCR; TCRdb's copy keeps in-frame clones and lacks some. The data contain 350,000 to 450,000 clones, 80% to 95% of them singletons. This receptor was taken from a woman between 40 and 55 years old who had been exposed to COVID-19. V is TRBV18 and J is TRBJ2-7, with TRBD2 matching 10 bases. Sequenced: PBMCs or T cells enriched from blood (not recorded which). CDR3 protein: CASSPPSGGAGEQYF. The CDR3 nucleotides read TGTGCCAGCTCACCACCGAGCGGGGGGGCGGGCGAGCAGTACTTC.